This TCR beta chain came from a study of shared clonotypes between healthy human individuals. Overall study results and limits: Naive CD4 clonotypes were shared across several donors at around 5.4%.

In regard to this clone: Its target is not known.

Here immunoSEQ multiplex PCR was the method, and the copy in TCRdb shows in-frame clones only, minus some. In the table there are some 1,600,000 clones, 95% to 99% of which are singletons. This CDR3 spans 15 amino acids. Germline CDR1 and CDR2: MNHNS and SASEGT. Trimming removed 6 bases from V and 6 bases from J; junction bases left unmatched: 10. The sequence derives from a man aged 30 to 39 in good health. The J gene is TRBJ2-3, the V gene TRBV6-1, with 9 bases that match TRBD2. The sample taken for sequencing was naive CD4+ T cells sorted from blood. Subset meaning: CD45RA+ positively selected. The CDR3, as DNA: TGTGCCAGCAGGATGGAGAGCGGGAGGTGGGATACGCAGTATTTT. Amino acid sequence: CASRMESGRWDTQYF.